The 10 T cell receptor beta chains below come from one sample, sequenced in a study of blood T cells in healthy people across ages. A second about 6 to 12 cycle PCR used barcoded and J-beta primers. TCRdb reanalysed the 5' RACE reads using MiXCR and keeps one entry per CDR3 protein. The sample carries hundreds of thousands of distinct CDR3 sequences, under 40% recorded once. Sequencing was performed on blood. Receptors were obtained from a young man in good health.

This clonotype occurred a few times. This sequence joins TRBV5-1 and TRBJ2-3, with D perhaps TRBD1 or TRBD2 (6 bases each). The germline V gene encodes CDR1 SGHRS and CDR2 YFSETQ. Trimming took 6 bases from V and 2 from J, leaving 19 bases between them. The CDR3 totals 16 residues. The CDR3 coding sequence is TGCGCCAGCACACAGGGAGGTTCAGCGCACACAGATACGCAGTATTTT. Amino acid sequence: CASTQGGSAHTDTQYF.

This sequence joins TRBV4-3 and TRBJ1-3; D uncertain. The CDR3 sequence is 17 residues long. CDR1 is LGHNA and CDR2 is YSLEER in the germline V gene. V was pared by 0 bases and J by 1 base, with 13 bases between. In DNA, the CDR3 is TGCGCCAGCAGCCAAGAACAGACACCTCTTTCTGGAAACACCATATATTTT. It codes for CASSQEQTPLSGNTIYF.

This clonotype was found a few times. The V call is TRBV6-5, the J call TRBJ1-4, with 7 bases lining up with TRBD1. CDR3 length: 15 amino acids. Trimming cost V 6 bases and J 10 bases; bases outside gene matches: 14. The V gene's germline CDR1 is MNHEY and CDR2 SVGAGI. The CDR3 nucleotides read TGTGCCAGCAGCCAGGGGGGCCTCTTAGTTGGAAAACTGTTTTTT. Its protein product is CASSQGGLLVGKLFF.

This clonotype came up a few times. The V and J genes are TRBV15 and TRBJ2-7; TRBD1 aligns across 7 bases. Germline CDR1 is LNHNV and CDR2 is YYDKDF (reference sequence). V was pared by 1 base and J by 7 bases, with 7 bases of the junction left unmatched. This CDR3 region has 14 residues. The CDR3 loop is CATSRAGTEYEQYF. Written as DNA, the CDR3 is TGTGCCACCAGCAGAGCCGGGACAGAGTATGAGCAGTACTTC.

This clonotype was counted many times. The chain employs TRBV7-2 and TRBJ2-1, with 8 bases aligning to TRBD2. CDR1 SGHTA and CDR2 FQGNSA come from the germline V gene. The CDR3 length is 15 residues. V lost 5 bases to trimming and J lost 5 bases; unmatched junction nucleotides: 8. CDR3 sequence: CASSPPAGRDNEQFF. CDR3 sequence (DNA): TGTGCCAGCAGCCCCCCGGCCGGGAGGGACAATGAGCAGTTCTTC. The full variable domain, in which reference TRBV7-2 and TRBJ2-1 provide the parts outside the CDR3, is GAGVSQSPSNKVTEKGKDVELRCDPISGHTALYWYRQSLGQGLEFLIYFQGNSAPDKSGLPSDRFSAERTGGSVSTLTIQRTQQEDSAVYLCASSPPAGRDNEQFFGPGTRLTVL.

The V and J genes are TRBV4-3 and TRBJ1-2; D remains ambiguous. From germline, CDR1 is LGHNA and CDR2 YSLEER. The CDR3 runs to 18 residues. Trimming shortened V by 4 bases and J by 1 base, and 22 bases separated the two germline ends. The CDR3 sequence: CASSRYPDLLKDNYGYTF. In DNA form, the CDR3 reads TGCGCCAGCAGCCGATATCCAGACCTATTAAAAGATAACTATGGCTACACCTTC.

The chain is built from TRBV30 and TRBJ2-1, with a weak D call TRBD2 (5 bases). The CDR3 totals 16 residues. V lost 2 bases, J lost 13 bases, and 27 bases lay in between. Germline assignment: CDR1 GTSNPN and CDR2 SVGIG (reference sequence). In DNA, the CDR3 is TGTGCCTGGAGTAGGAATCTGCAGCGCTTTAGGGAGACCCAGTTCTTC. It codes for CAWSRNLQRFRETQFF. Full variable domain (remainder filled in from reference TRBV30 and TRBJ2-1): SQTIHQWPATLVQPVGSPLSLECTVEGTSNPNLYWYRQAAGRGLQLLFYSVGIGQISSEVPQNLSASRPQDRQFILSSKKLLLSDSGFYLCAWSRNLQRFRETQFFGPGTRLTVL.

This clonotype was recorded a few times. V is TRBV5-1 and J is TRBJ2-7, with D possibly matching TRBD2 (5 bases). V dropped 4 bases and J dropped 6 bases, with 17 bases sitting between them. This CDR3 comprises 14 residues. Germline CDR1 reads SGHRS; CDR2 reads YFSETQ. The DNA for the CDR3 is TGCGCCAGCAGCCCCTCGACCTTACTAGGCGAGCAGTACTTC. Encoded protein: CASSPSTLLGEQYF. The entire variable domain, with the rest obtained from reference TRBV5-1 and TRBJ2-7, is as follows: KAGVTQTPRYLIKTRGQQVTLSCSPISGHRSVSWYQQTPGQGLQFLFEYFSETQRNKGNFPGRFSGRQFSNSRSEMNVSTLELGDSALYLCASSPSTLLGEQYFGPGTRLTVT.

The table lists this clonotype with a few counts. This rearrangement joins TRBV14 to TRBJ1-6; no definite D call. V shed 1 base and J shed 10 bases, with 8 bases lying between them. CDR1 and CDR2 from the germline V gene are SGHDN and FVKESK. This CDR3 is built from 13 residues. CDR3 protein: CASSQVTESPLHF. The CDR3 nucleotides read TGTGCCAGCAGCCAAGTAACGGAGTCACCCCTCCACTTT.

The chain combines TRBV14 with TRBJ2-7; TRBD1 might be the D (6 bases). V lost 7 bases and J 0 bases, leaving 13 bases between the germline ends. CDR1 SGHDN and CDR2 FVKESK come from the germline V gene. The length of the CDR3 is 14 residues. Here the CDR3 DNA reads TGTGCCAGCAACCGAGGACAGAGCTCCTACGAGCAGTACTTC. Encoded protein: CASNRGQSSYEQYF. Variable domain in full (rest from reference TRBV14 and TRBJ2-7): EAGVTQFPSHSVIEKGQTVTLRCDPISGHDNLYWYRRVMGKEIKFLLHFVKESKQDESGMPNNRFLAERTGGTYSTLKVQPAELEDSGVYFCASNRGQSSYEQYFGPGTRLTVT.